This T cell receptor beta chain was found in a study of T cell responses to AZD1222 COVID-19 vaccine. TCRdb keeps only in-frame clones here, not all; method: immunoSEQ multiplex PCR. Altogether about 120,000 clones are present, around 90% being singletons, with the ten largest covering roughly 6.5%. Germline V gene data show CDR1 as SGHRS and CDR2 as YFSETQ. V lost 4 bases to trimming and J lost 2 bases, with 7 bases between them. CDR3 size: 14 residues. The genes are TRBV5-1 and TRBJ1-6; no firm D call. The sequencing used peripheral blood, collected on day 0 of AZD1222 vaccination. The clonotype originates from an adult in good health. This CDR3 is CASSVPAYNSPLHF. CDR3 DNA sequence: TGCGCCAGCAGCGTGCCCGCCTATAATTCACCCCTCCACTTT.